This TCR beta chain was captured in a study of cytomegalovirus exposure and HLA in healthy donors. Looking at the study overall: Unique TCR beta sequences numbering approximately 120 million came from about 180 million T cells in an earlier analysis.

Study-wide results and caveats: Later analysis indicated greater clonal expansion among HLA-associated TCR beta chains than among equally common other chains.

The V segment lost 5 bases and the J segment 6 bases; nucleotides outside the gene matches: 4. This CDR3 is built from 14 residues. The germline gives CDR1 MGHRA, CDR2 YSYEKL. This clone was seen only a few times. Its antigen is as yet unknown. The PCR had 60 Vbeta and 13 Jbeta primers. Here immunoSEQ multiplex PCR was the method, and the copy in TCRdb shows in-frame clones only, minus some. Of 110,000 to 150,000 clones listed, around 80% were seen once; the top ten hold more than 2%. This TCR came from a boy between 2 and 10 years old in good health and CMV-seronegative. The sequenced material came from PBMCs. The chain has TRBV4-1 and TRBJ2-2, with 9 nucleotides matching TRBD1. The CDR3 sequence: CASSGQGSAGELFF. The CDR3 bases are TGCGCCAGCAGCGGACAGGGGAGCGCCGGGGAGCTGTTTTTT.